This entry lists 9 T cell receptor beta chains sequenced from one sample in a study of T cells in narcolepsy. Data came from immunoSEQ multiplex PCR; TCRdb stores just in-frame clones and leaves some out. The sample holds around 26,000 clones, roughly 86% seen once. Sequences were obtained from CD45RA- memory CD4+ T cells from PBMCs. Receptors originate from a human donor with narcolepsy.

V is TRBV5-4 and J is TRBJ2-5, with 7 positions matching TRBD1. V gave up 3 bases and J gave up 2 bases; unmatched junction bases: 1. From germline, CDR1 is SGHNT and CDR2 YYREEE (reference sequence). This CDR3 comprises 13 residues. CDR3 sequence: CASSSQGQETQYF. CDR3 nucleotides: TGTGCCAGCAGCTCACAGGGGCAAGAGACCCAGTACTTC.

The count of this clone is one. This chain uses TRBV5-1 with TRBJ2-2, with 8 bases fitting TRBD1. The germline gives CDR1 SGHRS, CDR2 YFSETQ. CDR3 length equals 15 residues. V trimming: 4 bases; J trimming: 2 bases; junction bases outside the gene matches: 4. CDR3 in amino acids: CASSPAGGNTGELFF. CDR3 nucleotide sequence: TGCGCCAGCAGCCCCGCAGGGGGCAACACCGGGGAGCTGTTTTTT.

The chain joins TRBV27 to TRBJ1-4; D call uncertain. The CDR3 consists of 16 residues. V was pared by 8 bases and J by 1 base, with 17 bases between. CDR1 is MNHEY, CDR2 SMNVEV, per germline (reference sequence). CDR3 sequence (DNA): TGTGCCAGCGGAACTTGGGGATTGCAAACTAATGAAAAACTGTTTTTT. The encoded protein is CASGTWGLQTNEKLFF.

The chain combines TRBV28 with TRBJ2-1, with 12 bases fitting TRBD2. The CDR3 extends over 16 amino acids. The germline gives CDR1 MDHEN, CDR2 SYDVKM. V shed 4 bases, J shed 10 bases, and the junction held 11 bases outside the gene matches. The CDR3 loop reads CASSSSGTSGLNEQFF. Written as DNA, the CDR3 is TGTGCCAGCAGTTCATCCGGGACTAGCGGGCTTAACGAGCAGTTCTTC.

V is TRBV11-2 and J is TRBJ1-2, with no clear D. The CDR3 extends over 16 amino acids. Trimming removed 0 bases at V and 4 bases at J, with 15 bases between. Germline V lookup: CDR1 SGHAT, CDR2 FQNNGV. The CDR3 DNA reads as TGTGCCAGCAGCTTAGACTGGCAAGGGTCTGGCTATGGCTACACCTTC. It translates to CASSLDWQGSGYGYTF.

V usage is TRBV6-6 and J usage is TRBJ2-7; TRBD2 agrees at 14 bases. The CDR3 extends over 15 amino acids. Losses at the gene ends were 5 bases for V and 7 bases for J; bases not matched to a gene: 7. Germline V gene sequence: CDR1 MNHNY, CDR2 SVGAGI (reference sequence). The CDR3 loop is CASSGTSGSPVEQYF. The CDR3 DNA is TGTGCCAGCAGTGGGACTAGCGGGAGCCCCGTGGAGCAGTACTTC.

The rearrangement links TRBV11-2 to TRBJ2-2; D may be TRBD1 (5 bases). This CDR3 has 14 amino acids. V lost 3 bases, J lost 3 bases, and 8 bases lay in between. Germline V gene data show CDR1 as SGHAT and CDR2 as FQNNGV. CDR3 coding DNA: TGTGCCAGCAGCTTCCCCAGGGACACCGGGGAGCTGTTTTTT. The encoded protein is CASSFPRDTGELFF.

V and J are TRBV6-4 and TRBJ1-1; the D gene is possibly TRBD1 (6 bases). There are 13 residues in the CDR3. Germline V gene lookup returns CDR1 MRHNA and CDR2 SNTAGT. V was cut by 3 bases and J by 2 bases, with 7 bases left in between. The CDR3 nucleotides read TGTGCCAGCAGTGAGACAGGTAACACTGAAGCTTTCTTT. This gives the protein CASSETGNTEAFF.

The V call is TRBV18, the J call TRBJ2-3; D gene ambiguous. CDR1 is KGHSH, CDR2 LQKENI, per germline. V lost 2 bases to trimming and J lost 5 bases, with 8 bases between them. The CDR3 sequence is 13 residues long. The CDR3 nucleotides read TGTGCCAGCTCACCAATAAATAAAGATACGCAGTATTTT. Protein product: CASSPINKDTQYF. Full variable domain (outside the CDR3, taken from reference TRBV18 and TRBJ2-3): NAGVMQNPRHLVRRRGQEARLRCSPMKGHSHVYWYRQLPEEGLKFMVYLQKENIIDESGMPKERFSAEFPKEGPSILRIQQVVRGDSAAYFCASSPINKDTQYFGPGTRLTVL.